These 2 T cell receptor beta chains came from one sample sequenced in a study of blood T cells in healthy people across ages. The second PCR ran about 6 to 12 cycles with a sample-barcoded 5' primer and J-beta primers. TCRdb processed the 5' RACE reads anew with MiXCR; each CDR3 protein has one entry. The sample has around 780,000 distinct CDR3 sequences; about a quarter are singletons. These data are also associated with another study on T cells of mothers and their children.

The material sequenced was blood. The receptors here all came from a boy aged 10-17 years in good health.

In this sample, this clonotype turned up a few times. The J gene is TRBJ2-1, the V gene TRBV28, with 10 bases aligning to TRBD1. Trimming at V came to 6 bases and at J to 7 bases, leaving 6 bases not matched to a gene. The CDR3 contains 14 residues. Germline V gene sequence: CDR1 MDHEN, CDR2 SYDVKM. In DNA, the CDR3 is TGTGCCAGCAGCTTGACAGGGGGCAAGAATGAGCAGTTCTTC. It specifies CASSLTGGKNEQFF.

The chain is built from TRBV3-1 and TRBJ1-3; D is possibly TRBD1 (6 bases). CDR3 length: 15 amino acids. Trimming shortened V by 6 bases and J by 4 bases, and 16 bases separated the two germline ends. Germline lookup yields CDR1 LGHDT and CDR2 YNNKEL (reference sequence). CDR3: CASSSLRGVGNTIYF. CDR3 DNA: TGTGCCAGCAGTTCGTTAAGGGGGGTCGGAAACACCATATATTTT.